This is a list of T cell receptor beta chains from one sample in a study of beta chain features in type 1 diabetes. Clones were read by immunoSEQ multiplex PCR, and TCRdb kept only the in-frame ones, dropping some. The sample carries around 330,000 clones, approximately 11% recorded once. The sequenced sample consisted of naive CD4+ T cells from blood. The receptors come from a woman between 25 and 40 years old in good health. Each CDR3 is given with its conserved first and last residue. Fields, in order: V gene, J gene, D gene, CDR3 length, clone size, CDR3 protein, CDR3 DNA. A D gene is named only where the DNA matches it firmly. Part of the rows lack a size; the others show once, few, many or a class for expanded clones.

>TRBV9|TRBJ2-3|NA|13|NA
CASTAGATDTQYF
TGTGCCAGCACCGCCGGAGCGACAGATACGCAGTATTTT
>TRBV18|TRBJ2-2|NA|15|few
CASSPLSGDAGELFF
TGTGCCAGCTCACCACTGTCAGGTGATGCCGGGGAGCTGTTTTTT
>TRBV29-1|TRBJ2-3|NA|14|NA
CSVPQHRRADTQYF
TGCAGCGTCCCCCAACACAGGAGGGCAGATACGCAGTATTTT
>TRBV28|TRBJ2-5|TRBD2|18|NA
CASQGGSRTSGSLETQYF
TGTGCCAGCCAAGGGGGGAGTAGGACTAGCGGGAGTCTGGAGACCCAGTACTTC
>TRBV5-1|TRBJ2-7|TRBD2|16|NA
CASSFTSVTNSYEQYF
TGCGCCAGCAGTTTCACTAGCGTGACGAATTCCTACGAGCAGTACTTC
>TRBV9|TRBJ1-2|NA|15|few
CASSVYGRGNYGYTF
TGTGCCAGCAGCGTCTATGGTCGGGGAAACTATGGCTACACCTTC
>TRBV6-6|TRBJ1-2|TRBD1|15|few
CASSYMDRGQYGYTF
TGTGCCAGCAGTTACATGGACAGGGGGCAATATGGCTACACCTTC
>TRBV5-1|TRBJ2-5|NA|13|NA
CASSLSRSETQYF
TGCGCCAGCAGCTTGTCCAGGTCAGAGACCCAGTACTTC
>TRBV7-2|TRBJ2-3|NA|16|NA
CASSHTRSRGTDTQYF
TGTGCCAGCAGCCACACTAGGTCCCGGGGCACAGATACGCAGTATTTT
>TRBV28|TRBJ2-1|TRBD2|15|few
CASRLGLAGDNEQFF
TGTGCCAGCAGATTGGGACTAGCGGGAGACAATGAGCAGTTCTTC
>TRBV25-1|TRBJ2-1|NA|17|NA
CASSRVASGARYNEQFF
TGTGCCAGCAGTCGAGTAGCCAGCGGAGCAAGGTACAATGAGCAGTTCTTC
>TRBV7-9|TRBJ2-3|TRBD2|15|NA
CASSPPGGVGDTQYF
TGTGCCAGCAGCCCACCGGGGGGGGTCGGAGATACGCAGTATTTT
>TRBV7-2|TRBJ2-7|TRBD2|15|NA
CASSSQAGANYEQYF
TGTGCCAGCAGCTCACAAGCGGGAGCGAACTACGAGCAGTACTTC
>TRBV6-5|TRBJ2-7|NA|13|NA
CASSPRSSYEQYF
TGTGCCAGCAGTCCAAGGAGCTCCTACGAGCAGTACTTC
>TRBV29-1|TRBJ2-7|TRBD1|13|NA
CSVPGTGSSEQYF
TGCAGCGTTCCCGGGACAGGGTCCTCCGAGCAGTACTTC
>TRBV5-4|TRBJ2-7|TRBD2|16|few
CASSLGGGRGDYEQYF
TGTGCCAGCAGCTTGGGGGGTGGCCGGGGGGACTACGAGCAGTACTTC
>TRBV6-7|TRBJ2-1|TRBD2|17|NA
CASSYELGLADYNEQFF
TGTGCCAGCAGTTACGAACTGGGACTAGCGGATTACAATGAGCAGTTCTTC
>TRBV4-3|TRBJ2-3|NA|14|few
CASSHPEAADTQYF
TGCGCCAGCAGCCACCCCGAGGCCGCAGATACGCAGTATTTT
>TRBV28|TRBJ2-5|NA|16|NA
CASSLREVGTRETQYF
TGTGCCAGCAGTTTACGGGAAGTGGGCACGCGGGAGACCCAGTACTTC
>TRBV18|TRBJ1-5|TRBD1|15|few
CASSLLGQGNQPQHF
TGTGCCAGCTCACTCCTCGGACAGGGTAATCAGCCCCAGCATTTT
>TRBV5-1|TRBJ2-2|TRBD2|17|few
CASSLGTSSSDTGELFF
TGCGCCAGCAGCTTGGGGACTAGCTCAAGCGACACCGGGGAGCTGTTTTTT
>TRBV18|TRBJ2-3|TRBD2|14|few
CASSPGLGTDTQYF
TGTGCCAGCTCACCGGGACTAGGCACAGATACGCAGTATTTT